The present entry profiles one T cell receptor beta chain with its context. The antigen is undetermined. The sample originates from a study of shared clonotypes between healthy human individuals. Study-level background: Every donor yielded three CD4 naive, three CD4 memory, two CD8 naive and one CD8 memory plate.

Study-wide findings and caveats: It was anticipated that sequencing depth would influence how many clonotypes donors shared.

Using immunoSEQ multiplex PCR, the repertoire was profiled, and TCRdb retains in-frame clones only, with some absent. The data show about 2.3 million clones, with 93% seen just once and 0.35% to 0.45% held by the top ten. The CDR3 loop spans 18 amino acids. V lost 2 bases, J lost 4 bases, and 14 bases stayed unmatched. Germline V gene sequence: CDR1 MNHEY, CDR2 SMNVEV (reference sequence). Splitting of CD4+ cells produced CD45RA+ naive and CD45RA-negative memory subsets. Source material: naive CD4+ T cells from PBMCs. As for subset: CD45RA+ positively selected. The chain has TRBV27 and TRBJ2-7; 10 bases agree with TRBD2. The source of this sequence is a man aged 18 to 35 in good health. Some clones in this sample may be carry-over from other donors' samples. The CDR3 reads CASSLAGTSVPWRYEQYF. The CDR3 nucleotides read TGTGCCAGCAGTTTAGCCGGGACTAGCGTCCCTTGGAGGTACGAGCAGTACTTC.